A single T cell receptor (beta chain) is shown here with its context. The sample originates from a study of blood T cells in healthy people across ages. The CDR3 spans 14 residues. Germline V lookup: CDR1 SGHTA, CDR2 FQGNSA. The V end was cut by 0 bases, the J end by 6 bases, with 11 bases between. The second PCR ran about 6 to 12 cycles with a sample-barcoded 5' primer and J-beta primers. MiXCR, run by TCRdb on the 5' RACE reads, gives a single entry per CDR3 protein. The sample shows about 620,000 distinct CDR3 sequences, approximately 52% of them seen only once. The receptor was isolated from a woman aged 80 or older in good health. The source material was blood. This sequence joins TRBV7-2 and TRBJ1-1; D remains unclear. The CDR3 coding sequence is TGTGCCAGCAGCTTAGCGGGGTTTGGGGCTGAAGCTTTCTTT. This codes for CASSLAGFGAEAFF.